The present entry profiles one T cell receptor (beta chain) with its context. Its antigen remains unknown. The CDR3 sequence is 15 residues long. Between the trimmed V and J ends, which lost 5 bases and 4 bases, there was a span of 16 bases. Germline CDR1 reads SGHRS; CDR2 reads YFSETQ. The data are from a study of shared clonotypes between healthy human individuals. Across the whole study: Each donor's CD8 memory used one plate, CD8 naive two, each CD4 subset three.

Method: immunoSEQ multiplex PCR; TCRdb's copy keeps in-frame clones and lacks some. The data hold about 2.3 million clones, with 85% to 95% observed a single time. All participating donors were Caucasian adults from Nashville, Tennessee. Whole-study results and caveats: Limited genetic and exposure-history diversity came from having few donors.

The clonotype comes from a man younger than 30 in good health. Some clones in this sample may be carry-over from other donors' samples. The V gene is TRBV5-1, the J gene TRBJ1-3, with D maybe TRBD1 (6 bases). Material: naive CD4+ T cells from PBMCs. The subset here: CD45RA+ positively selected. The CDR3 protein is CASRLTGTGGNTIYF. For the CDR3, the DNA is TGCGCCAGCAGGCTTACAGGGACCGGCGGAAACACCATATATTTT.